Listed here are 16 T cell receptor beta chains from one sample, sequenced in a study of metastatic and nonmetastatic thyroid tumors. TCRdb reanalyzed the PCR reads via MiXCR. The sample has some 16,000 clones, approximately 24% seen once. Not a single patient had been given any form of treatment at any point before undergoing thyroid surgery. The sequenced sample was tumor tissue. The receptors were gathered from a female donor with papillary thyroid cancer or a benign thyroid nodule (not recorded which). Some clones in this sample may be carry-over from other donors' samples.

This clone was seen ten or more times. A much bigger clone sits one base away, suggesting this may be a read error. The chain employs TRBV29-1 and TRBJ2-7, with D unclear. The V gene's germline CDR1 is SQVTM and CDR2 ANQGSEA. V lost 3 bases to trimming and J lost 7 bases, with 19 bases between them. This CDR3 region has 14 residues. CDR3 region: CSVELDSLGYEQYF. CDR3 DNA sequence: TGCAGCGTTGAGCTCGACTCCCTCGGGTATGAGCAGTACTTC.

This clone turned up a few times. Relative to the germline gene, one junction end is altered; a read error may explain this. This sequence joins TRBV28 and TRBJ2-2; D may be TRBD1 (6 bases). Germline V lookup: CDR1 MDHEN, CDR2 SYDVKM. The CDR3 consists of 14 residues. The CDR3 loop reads CAISLTGLPGELFF. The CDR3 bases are TGTGCCATCAGTTTAACAGGGCTACCCGGGGAGCTGTTTTTC.

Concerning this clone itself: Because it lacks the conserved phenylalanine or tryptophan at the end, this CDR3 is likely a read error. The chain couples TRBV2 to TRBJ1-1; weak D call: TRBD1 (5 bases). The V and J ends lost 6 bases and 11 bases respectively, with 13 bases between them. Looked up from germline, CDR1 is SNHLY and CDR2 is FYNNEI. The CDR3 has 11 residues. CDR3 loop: CASRGGAGAFC. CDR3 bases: TGTGCCAGCAGGGGTGGGGCGGGGGCTTTCTGT.

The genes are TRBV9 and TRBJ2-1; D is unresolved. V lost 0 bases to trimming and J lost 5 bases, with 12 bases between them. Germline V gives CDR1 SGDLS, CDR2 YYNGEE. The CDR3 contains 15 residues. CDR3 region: CASSVGFNLNNEQFF. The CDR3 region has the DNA TGTGCCAGCAGCGTAGGTTTTAACTTGAACAATGAGCAGTTCTTC.

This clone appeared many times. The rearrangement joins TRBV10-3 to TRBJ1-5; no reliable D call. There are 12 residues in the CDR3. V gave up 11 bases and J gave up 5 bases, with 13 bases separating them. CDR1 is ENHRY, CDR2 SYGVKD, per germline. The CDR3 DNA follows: TGTGCCGCCTCGGACCCCTATCAGCCCCAGCATTTT. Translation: CAASDPYQPQHF.

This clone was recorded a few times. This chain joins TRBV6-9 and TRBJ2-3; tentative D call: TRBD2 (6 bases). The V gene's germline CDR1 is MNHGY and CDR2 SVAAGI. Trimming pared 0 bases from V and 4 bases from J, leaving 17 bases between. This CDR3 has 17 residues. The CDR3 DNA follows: TGTGCCAGCAGTTATTCTGGCGTGCGGGGAGGCCCAGATACGCAGTATTTT. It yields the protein CASSYSGVRGGPDTQYF.

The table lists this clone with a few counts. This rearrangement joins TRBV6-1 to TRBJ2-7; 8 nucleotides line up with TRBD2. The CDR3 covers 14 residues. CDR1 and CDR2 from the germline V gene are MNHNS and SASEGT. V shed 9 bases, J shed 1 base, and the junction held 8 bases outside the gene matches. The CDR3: CASTREVRSYEQYF. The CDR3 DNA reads TGTGCCAGTACGCGGGAGGTCCGATCCTACGAGCAGTACTTC.

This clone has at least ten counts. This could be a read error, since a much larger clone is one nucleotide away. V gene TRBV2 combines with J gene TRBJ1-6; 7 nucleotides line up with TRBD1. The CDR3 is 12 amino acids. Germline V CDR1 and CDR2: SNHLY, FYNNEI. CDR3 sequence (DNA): TGTACCGGAAAAGGGACAGATTCACCCCTCCACTTT. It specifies CTGKGTDSPLHF.

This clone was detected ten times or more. CDR3 loop: CSARDPDADNEQFF. The CDR3 coding sequence is TGCAGTGCTAGAGACCCAGACGCAGACAATGAGCAGTTCTTC. V is TRBV20-1 and J is TRBJ2-1, with D uncertain. This CDR3 spans 14 amino acids. Germline V gene lookup returns CDR1 DFQATT and CDR2 SNEGSKA (reference sequence). Trimming pared 0 bases from V and 5 bases from J, leaving 11 bases between.

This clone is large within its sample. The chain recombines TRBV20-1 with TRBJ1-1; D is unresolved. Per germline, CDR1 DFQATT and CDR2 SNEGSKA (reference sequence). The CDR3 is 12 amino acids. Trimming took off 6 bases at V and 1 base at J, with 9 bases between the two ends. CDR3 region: CSARRQNTEAFF. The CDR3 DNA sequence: TGCAGTGCCCGGCGGCAGAACACTGAAGCTTTCTTT.

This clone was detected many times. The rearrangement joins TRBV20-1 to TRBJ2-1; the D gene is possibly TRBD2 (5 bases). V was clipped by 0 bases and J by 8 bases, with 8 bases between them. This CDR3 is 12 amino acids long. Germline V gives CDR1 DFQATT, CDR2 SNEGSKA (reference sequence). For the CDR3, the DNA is TGCAGTGCTAGAGATGGAGGCGATGAGCAGTTCTTC. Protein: CSARDGGDEQFF.

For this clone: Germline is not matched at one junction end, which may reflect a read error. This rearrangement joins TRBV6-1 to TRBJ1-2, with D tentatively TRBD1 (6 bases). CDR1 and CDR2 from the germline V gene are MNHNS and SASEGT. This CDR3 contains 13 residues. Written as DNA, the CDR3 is TGTACCAGCAGCTCCGCAGGGGTCGATGGCTACACCTTC. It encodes CTSSSAGVDGYTF.

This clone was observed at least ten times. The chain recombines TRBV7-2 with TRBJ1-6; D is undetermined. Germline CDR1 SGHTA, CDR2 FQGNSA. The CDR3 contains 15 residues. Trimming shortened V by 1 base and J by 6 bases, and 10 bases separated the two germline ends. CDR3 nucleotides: TGTGCCAGCAGCTTAGAAGGAACTACTAATTCACCCCTCCACTTT. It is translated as CASSLEGTTNSPLHF.

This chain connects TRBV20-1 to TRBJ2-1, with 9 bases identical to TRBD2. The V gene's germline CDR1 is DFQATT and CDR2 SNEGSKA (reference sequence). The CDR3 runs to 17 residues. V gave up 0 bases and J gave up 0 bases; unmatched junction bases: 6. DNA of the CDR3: TGCAGTGCTAGAGATCTAAATAGCGGGGGCTCCTACAATGAGCAGTTCTTC. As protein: CSARDLNSGGSYNEQFF.

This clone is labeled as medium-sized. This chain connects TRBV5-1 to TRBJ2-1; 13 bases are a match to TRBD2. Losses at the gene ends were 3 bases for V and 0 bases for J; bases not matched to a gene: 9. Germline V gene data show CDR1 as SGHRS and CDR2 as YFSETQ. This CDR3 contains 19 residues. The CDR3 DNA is TGCGCCAGCAGCTCAACTAGCGGGGGGGGCTTAGGCTCCTACAATGAGCAGTTCTTC. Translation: CASSSTSGGGLGSYNEQFF.

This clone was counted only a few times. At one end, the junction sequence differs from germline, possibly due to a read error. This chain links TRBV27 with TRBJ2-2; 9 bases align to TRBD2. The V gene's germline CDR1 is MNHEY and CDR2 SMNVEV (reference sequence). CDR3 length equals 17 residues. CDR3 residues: CASSLGCPSGATGELLF. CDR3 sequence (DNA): TGTGCCAGCAGTTTAGGATGCCCTAGCGGGGCTACCGGGGAGCTGCTTTTT.